The sequence of this TCR beta chain was determined in a study of OX40 agonist ivuxolimab in advanced cancers. Deletions cut 0 bases from V and 6 bases from J, with 13 bases between. CDR3 length: 15 residues. CDR1 and CDR2 from the germline V gene are SGHRS and YFSETQ. Assay used: immunoSEQ multiplex PCR; TCRdb lists only in-frame clones, some missing. Here the sample spans about 72,000 clones, 65% to 85% being singletons. V is TRBV5-1 and J is TRBJ1-3; D unresolved. The receptor's source is an adult with an advanced solid tumor such as melanoma, head and neck, liver or kidney cancer. The sequences come from CD4+ or CD8+ T cells sorted from blood, collected in a trial of the OX40 agonist ivuxolimab. The CDR3 region has the DNA TGCGCCAGCAGCTTGGTCGGGCATCTAGCAAACACCATATATTTT. Its protein is CASSLVGHLANTIYF.